Described below is a single TCR beta chain sequence and its context. CDR1 is SGHTA and CDR2 is FQGTGA in the germline V gene. The CDR3 extends over 15 amino acids. Triplicate sorts, 300,000 cells apiece, were made for each CD8+ T cell subset. UMI-labeled 5' RACE TRB cDNA libraries were prepared from the cells. With the 5' RACE reads reprocessed, TCRdb shows one record per CDR3 protein and no DNA. The table for this sample gives 46,000 or so distinct CDR3 sequences. The source of the sample is a study of CXCR3-negative and CXCR3-positive naive CD8 T cells. The chain recombines TRBV7-3 with TRBJ2-1; the D call from TCRdb, TRBD2, cannot be confirmed without DNA. The sequencing sample was made of naive CXCR3- CD8+ T cells from blood. Subset of the sample: CD45RO-CCR7+CD27+CD95- naive CD8+ T cells lacking CXCR3 (TNR3-). The receptor's source is a human donor in good health. Some clones in this sample may be carry-over from other donors' samples. CDR3 in amino acids: CASSSDAGIYNEQFF.